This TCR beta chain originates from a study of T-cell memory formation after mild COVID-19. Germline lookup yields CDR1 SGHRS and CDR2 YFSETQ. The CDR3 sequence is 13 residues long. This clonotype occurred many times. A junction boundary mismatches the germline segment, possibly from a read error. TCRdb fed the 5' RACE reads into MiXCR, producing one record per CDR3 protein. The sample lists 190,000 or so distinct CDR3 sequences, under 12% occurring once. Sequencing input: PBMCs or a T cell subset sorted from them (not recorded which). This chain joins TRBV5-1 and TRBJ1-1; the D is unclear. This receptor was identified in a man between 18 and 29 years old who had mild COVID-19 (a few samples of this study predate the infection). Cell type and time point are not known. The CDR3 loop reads CASSLDTNTEAFF. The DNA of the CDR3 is TGTGCCAGCAGCTTAGACACGAACACTGAAGCTTTCTTT.